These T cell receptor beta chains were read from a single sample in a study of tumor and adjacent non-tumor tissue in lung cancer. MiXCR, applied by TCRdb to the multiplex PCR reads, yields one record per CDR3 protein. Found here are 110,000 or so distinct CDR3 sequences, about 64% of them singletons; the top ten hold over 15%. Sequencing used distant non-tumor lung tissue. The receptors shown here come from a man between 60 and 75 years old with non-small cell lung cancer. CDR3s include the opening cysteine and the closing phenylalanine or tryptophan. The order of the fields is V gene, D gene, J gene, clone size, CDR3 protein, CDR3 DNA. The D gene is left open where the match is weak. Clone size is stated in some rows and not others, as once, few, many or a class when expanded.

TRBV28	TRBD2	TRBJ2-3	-	CASSIGGVLDKQYF	TGTGCCAGCAGCATCGGGGGGGTCTTGGATAAGCAGTATTTT
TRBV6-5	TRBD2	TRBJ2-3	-	CASCYSGLAGHTDTQYF	TGTGCCAGCTGTTACTCGGGACTAGCGGGTCACACAGATACGCAGTATTTT
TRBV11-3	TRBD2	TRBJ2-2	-	CTSSEAGGGTGELFF	TGTACTAGCAGCGAAGCGGGAGGGGGCACCGGGGAGCTGTTTTTT
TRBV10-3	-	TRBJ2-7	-	CAISDAVEQYF	TGTGCCATCAGTGATGCAGTTGAGCAGTACTTC
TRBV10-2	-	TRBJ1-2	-	CASSSSFPNYGYTF	TGCGCCAGCAGCTCTAGTTTCCCTAACTATGGCTACACTTTC
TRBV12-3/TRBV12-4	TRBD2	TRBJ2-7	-	CAISDQGLATAYEQYF	TGCGCCATCAGTGACCAGGGACTAGCGACCGCCTACGAGCAGTACTTC
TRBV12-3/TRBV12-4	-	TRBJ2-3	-	CTSSSSDLDSQYF	-
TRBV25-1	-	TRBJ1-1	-	CASSLVGAEAFF	TGTGCCAGCAGCCTGGTGGGAGCTGAAGCTTTCTTT
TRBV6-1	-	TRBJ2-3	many	CASSELGDRGDTQYF	TGTGCCAGCAGTGAATTAGGGGACCGTGGAGATACGCAGTATTTT
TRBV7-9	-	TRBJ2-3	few	CANSTLDSGTDTQYF	TGTGCCAACAGCACACTAGATTCTGGCACAGATACGCAGTATTTT
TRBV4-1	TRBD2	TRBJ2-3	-	CASAKRGRADTQYF	TGCGCCAGCGCGAAGCGGGGCCGCGCGGATACGCAGTATTTT
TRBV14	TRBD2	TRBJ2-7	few	CASSQALAGGSEQYF	TGTGCCAGCAGCCAAGCCCTAGCGGGAGGAAGTGAGCAGTACTTC
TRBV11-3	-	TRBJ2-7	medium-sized	CASSLDQAYGSEQYF	TGTGCCAGCAGCTTAGATCAGGCCTACGGCAGCGAGCAGTACTTC
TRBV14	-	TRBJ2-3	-	CASSQGWGTDTDTQYF	TGTGCCAGCAGCCAAGGTTGGGGGACGGACACAGATACACAGTATTTT
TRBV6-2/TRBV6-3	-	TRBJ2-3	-	CANSHSMDTADTQYF	TGTGCCAACAGTCACTCGATGGATACCGCAGATACGCAGTATTTT